The T cell receptor (beta chain) under discussion was sequenced for a study of T cell responses to AZD1222 COVID-19 vaccine. The table came from immunoSEQ multiplex PCR; TCRdb's copy has only in-frame clones and leaves some out. The sample carries some 49,000 clones, roughly 89% recorded once. Germline V lookup: CDR1 SNHLY, CDR2 FYNNEI. V lost 3 bases and J 0 bases, leaving 8 bases between the germline ends. The CDR3 consists of 14 residues. The rearrangement joins TRBV2 to TRBJ1-1; D call uncertain. The specimen was peripheral blood, collected 28 days after the second AZD1222 dose. This receptor was taken from an adult who received the AZD1222 COVID-19 vaccine. The CDR3 nucleotides are TGTGCCAGCAGTGATCCTAGCATGAACACTGAAGCTTTCTTT. Protein product: CASSDPSMNTEAFF.